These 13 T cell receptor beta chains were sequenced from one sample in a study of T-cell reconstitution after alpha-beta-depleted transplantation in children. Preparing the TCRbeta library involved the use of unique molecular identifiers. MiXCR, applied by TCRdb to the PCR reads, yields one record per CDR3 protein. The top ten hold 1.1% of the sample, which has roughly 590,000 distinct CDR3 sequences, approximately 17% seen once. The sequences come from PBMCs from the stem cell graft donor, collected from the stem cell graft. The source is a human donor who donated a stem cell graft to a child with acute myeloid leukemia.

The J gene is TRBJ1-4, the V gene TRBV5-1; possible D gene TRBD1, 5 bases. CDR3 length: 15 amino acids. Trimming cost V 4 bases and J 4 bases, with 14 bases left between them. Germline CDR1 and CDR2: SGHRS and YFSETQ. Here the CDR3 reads CASSVTGSDNEKLFF. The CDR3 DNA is TGCGCCAGCAGCGTCACAGGATCGGATAATGAAAAACTGTTTTTT.

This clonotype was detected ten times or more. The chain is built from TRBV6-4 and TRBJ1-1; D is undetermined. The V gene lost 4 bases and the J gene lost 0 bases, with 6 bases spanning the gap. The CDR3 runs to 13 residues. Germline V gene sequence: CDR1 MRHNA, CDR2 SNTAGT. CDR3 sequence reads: CASSVQLNTEAFF. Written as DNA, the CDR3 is TGTGCCAGCAGTGTCCAGCTGAACACTGAAGCTTTCTTT.

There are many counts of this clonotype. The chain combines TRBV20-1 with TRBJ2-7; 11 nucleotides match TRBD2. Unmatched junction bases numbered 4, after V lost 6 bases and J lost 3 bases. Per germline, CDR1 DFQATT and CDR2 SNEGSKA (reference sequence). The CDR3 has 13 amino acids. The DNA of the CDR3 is TGCAGTGCCGACGGGACTAGCGGCTACGAGCAGTACGTC. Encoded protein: CSADGTSGYEQYV.

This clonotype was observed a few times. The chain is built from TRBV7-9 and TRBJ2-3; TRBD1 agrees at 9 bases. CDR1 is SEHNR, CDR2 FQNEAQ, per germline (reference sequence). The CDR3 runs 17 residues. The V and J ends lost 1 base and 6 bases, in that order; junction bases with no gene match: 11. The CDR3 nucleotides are TGTGCCAGCAGCTTAGGGGCCCGGGACAGGGCATGGGATACGCAGTATTTT. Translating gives CASSLGARDRAWDTQYF.

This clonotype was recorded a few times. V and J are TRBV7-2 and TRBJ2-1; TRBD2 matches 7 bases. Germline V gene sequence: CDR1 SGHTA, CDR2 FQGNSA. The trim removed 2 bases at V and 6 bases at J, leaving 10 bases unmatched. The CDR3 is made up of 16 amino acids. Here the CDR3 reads CASSLFFRGDSNEQFF. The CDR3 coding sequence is TGTGCCAGCAGCTTATTTTTTCGGGGGGATAGCAATGAGCAGTTCTTC.

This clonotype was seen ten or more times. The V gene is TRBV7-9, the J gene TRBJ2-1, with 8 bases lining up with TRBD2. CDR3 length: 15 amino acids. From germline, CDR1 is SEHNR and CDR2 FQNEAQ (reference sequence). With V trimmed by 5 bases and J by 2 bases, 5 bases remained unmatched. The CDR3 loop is CASSHPGGAYNEQFF. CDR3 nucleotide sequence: TGTGCCAGCAGCCACCCCGGGGGGGCCTACAATGAGCAGTTCTTC.

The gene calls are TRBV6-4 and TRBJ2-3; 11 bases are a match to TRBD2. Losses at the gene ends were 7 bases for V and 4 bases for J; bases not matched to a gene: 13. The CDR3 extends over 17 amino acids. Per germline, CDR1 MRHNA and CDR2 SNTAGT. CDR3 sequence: CASILGASGGLPDTQYF. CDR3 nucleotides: TGTGCCAGCATCCTGGGGGCTAGCGGGGGGCTCCCAGATACGCAGTATTTT.

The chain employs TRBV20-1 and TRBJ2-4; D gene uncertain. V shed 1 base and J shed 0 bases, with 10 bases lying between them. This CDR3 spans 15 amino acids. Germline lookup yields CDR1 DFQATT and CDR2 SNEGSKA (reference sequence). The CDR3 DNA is TGCAGTGCTAGAGCTGTCCGGTTAGCCAAAAACATTCAGTACTTC. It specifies CSARAVRLAKNIQYF.

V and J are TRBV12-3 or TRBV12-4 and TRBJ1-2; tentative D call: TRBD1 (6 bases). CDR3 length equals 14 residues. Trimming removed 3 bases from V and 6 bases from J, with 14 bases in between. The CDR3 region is CASSFGTPENGYTF. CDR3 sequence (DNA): TGTGCCAGCAGTTTTGGGACACCGGAAAATGGCTACACCTTC.

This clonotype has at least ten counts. Written as DNA, the CDR3 is TGCAGTGCTAATCTAGCGGGGGGGGCCGATACGCAGTATTTT. Protein product: CSANLAGGADTQYF. The J gene is TRBJ2-3, the V gene TRBV20-1; 12 bases fit TRBD2. This CDR3 has 14 amino acids. After removal of 4 bases from V and 6 bases from J, the junction contained 5 bases not matched to a gene. Germline V CDR1 and CDR2: DFQATT, SNEGSKA (reference sequence).

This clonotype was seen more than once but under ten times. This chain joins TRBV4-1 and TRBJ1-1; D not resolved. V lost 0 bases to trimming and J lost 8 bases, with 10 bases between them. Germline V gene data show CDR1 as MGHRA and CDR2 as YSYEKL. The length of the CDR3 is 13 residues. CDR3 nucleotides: TGCGCCAGCAGCCAAGATAGGGCAGAAGAAGCTTTCTTT. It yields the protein CASSQDRAEEAFF.

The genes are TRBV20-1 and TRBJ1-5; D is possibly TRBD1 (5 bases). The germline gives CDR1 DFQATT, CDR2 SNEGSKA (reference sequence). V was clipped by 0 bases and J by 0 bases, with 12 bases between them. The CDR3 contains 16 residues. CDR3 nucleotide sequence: TGCAGTGCTAGAGATCCTATGGGGGTTAGCAATCAGCCCCAGCATTTT. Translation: CSARDPMGVSNQPQHF.

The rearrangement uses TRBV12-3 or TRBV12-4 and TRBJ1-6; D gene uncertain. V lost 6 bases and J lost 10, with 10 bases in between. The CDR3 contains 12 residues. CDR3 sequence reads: CASSLAPSPLHF. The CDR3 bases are TGTGCCAGCAGCCTAGCCCCATCACCCCTCCACTTT.